This TCR beta chain was retrieved from a study of naive and memory T cell subsets. Study-wide results and limits: Naive repertoires, especially CD8, held a few larger clonotypes, possibly memory cells re-expressing CD45RA.

In the case of this clonotype: The antigen is undetermined.

The CDR3 loop spans 18 amino acids. Trimming pared 4 bases from V and 0 bases from J, leaving 17 bases between. Germline V gives CDR1 KGHDR, CDR2 SFDVKD. The beta constant-region primer was an equimolar mix of two oligonucleotides covering TRBC1 and TRBC2. The ligated cDNA underwent four PCR rounds using SP2 and nested alpha and beta constant-region primers. The cDNA 3' end received a ligated single-stranded oligonucleotide carrying the SP2 primer and a 12-nucleotide UMI. TCRdb reprocessed the UMI-ligation and nested PCR reads via MiXCR and lists one record per CDR3 protein. The data show fewer than 150,000 distinct CDR3 sequences, with approximately 21% seen just once and 0.6% to 0.8% held by the top ten.

This receptor was obtained from a human donor in good health. Input material: naive CD8+ T cells from blood. This rearrangement joins TRBV24-1 to TRBJ2-2; D might be TRBD1 (6 bases). CDR3 bases: TGTGCCACCAGTGACCTAGCCAAAACAGGGTCGAACACCGGGGAGCTGTTTTTT. Protein sequence: CATSDLAKTGSNTGELFF.